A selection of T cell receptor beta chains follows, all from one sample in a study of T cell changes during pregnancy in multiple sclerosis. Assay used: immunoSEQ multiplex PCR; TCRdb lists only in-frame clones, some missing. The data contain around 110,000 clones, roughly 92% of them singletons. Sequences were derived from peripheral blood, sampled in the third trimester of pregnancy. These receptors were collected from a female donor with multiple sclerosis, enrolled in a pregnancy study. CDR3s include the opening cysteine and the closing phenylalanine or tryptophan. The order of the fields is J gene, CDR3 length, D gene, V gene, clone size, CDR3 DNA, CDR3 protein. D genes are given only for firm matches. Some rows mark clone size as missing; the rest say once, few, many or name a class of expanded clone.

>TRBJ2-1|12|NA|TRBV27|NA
TGTGCCAGCTCCCCTCTTCAGGGTGAGCAGTTCTTC
CASSPLQGEQFF
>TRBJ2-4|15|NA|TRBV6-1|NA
TGTGCCAGCAGTGATATACCACTAGCCAAAAACATTCAGTACTTC
CASSDIPLAKNIQYF
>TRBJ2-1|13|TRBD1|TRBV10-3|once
TGTGCCATCAGTGGGGGACAGGGCAATGAGCAGTTCTTC
CAISGGQGNEQFF
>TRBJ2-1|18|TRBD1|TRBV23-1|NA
TGCGCCAGCAGTCGCATGGGACAGGGGGCGCTCCCCGACAATGAGCAGTTCTTC
CASSRMGQGALPDNEQFF
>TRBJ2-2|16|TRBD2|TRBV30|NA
TGTGCCTGGAGTGTACCCAGCGGGGGAGAAACCGGGGAGCTGTTTTTT
CAWSVPSGGETGELFF
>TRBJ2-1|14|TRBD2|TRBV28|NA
TGTGCCAGCAGGCGACTAGCGGGGCACAATGAGCAGTTCTTC
CASRRLAGHNEQFF
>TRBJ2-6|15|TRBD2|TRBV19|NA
TGTGCCAGCTCTACTAGCGACTCTGGGGCCAACGTCCTGACTTTC
CASSTSDSGANVLTF
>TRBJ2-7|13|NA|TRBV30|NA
TGTGCCTGGAGCGAGGGGGGGGCCGTTGAGCAGTACTTC
CAWSEGGAVEQYF
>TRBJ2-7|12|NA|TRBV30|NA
TGTGCCTGGAGTGTATCCAGCTACGAGCAGTACTTC
CAWSVSSYEQYF
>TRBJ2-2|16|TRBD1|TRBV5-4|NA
TGTGCCAGCAGAGCCCCGGGACAGGAGAACACCGGGGAGCTGTTTTTT
CASRAPGQENTGELFF
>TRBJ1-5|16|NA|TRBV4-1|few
TGCGCCAGCAGCCAAGAAGTAGGCGGAGGCAATCAGCCCCAGCATTTT
CASSQEVGGGNQPQHF
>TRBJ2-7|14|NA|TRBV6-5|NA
TGTGCCAGCAGTAGGACAGTTAGCTCCTACGAGCAGTACTTC
CASSRTVSSYEQYF
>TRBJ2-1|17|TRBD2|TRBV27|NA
TGTGCCAGCAGTTTATTAGGTGGACTAGCGGGAGGGAATGAGCAGTTCTTC
CASSLLGGLAGGNEQFF
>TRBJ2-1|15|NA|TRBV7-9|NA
TGTGCCAGCAGCTTAGGAATCCCGGACGGGGGTGAGCAGTTCTTC
CASSLGIPDGGEQFF
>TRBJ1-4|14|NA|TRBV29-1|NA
TGCAGCGTTAACGGAGGGGCAACTAATGAAAAACTGTTTTTT
CSVNGGATNEKLFF
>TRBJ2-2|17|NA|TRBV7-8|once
TGTGCCAGCAGCTTAGAGGCTAGCCCCACGAACACCGGGGAGCTGTTTTTT
CASSLEASPTNTGELFF
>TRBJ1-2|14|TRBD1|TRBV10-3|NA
TGTGCCATCAGTACAATACAGGGGGCGCTTGGCTACACCTTC
CAISTIQGALGYTF
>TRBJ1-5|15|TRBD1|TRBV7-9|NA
TGTGCCAGCAGCTTAGCCGGACAGGGTTACCAGCCCCAGCATTTT
CASSLAGQGYQPQHF
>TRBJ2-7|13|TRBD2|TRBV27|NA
TGTGCCAGAACACTTGGGGGGGGGTACGAGCAGTACTTC
CARTLGGGYEQYF
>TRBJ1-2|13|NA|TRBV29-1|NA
TGCAGCGTTGAAGAAGTTCGGACTGCGGGCTACACCTTC
CSVEEVRTAGYTF
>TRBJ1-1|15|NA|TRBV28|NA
TGTGCCAGCACCAAACTTGGGGGCAAGGACACTGAAGCTTTCTTT
CASTKLGGKDTEAFF
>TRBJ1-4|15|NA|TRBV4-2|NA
TGTGCCAGCAGCACACGACAGACAACTAATGAAAAACTGTTTTTT
CASSTRQTTNEKLFF
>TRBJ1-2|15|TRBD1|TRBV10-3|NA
TGTGCCATCAGTGATGGGACAGGGAGCCACTATGGCTACACCTTC
CAISDGTGSHYGYTF
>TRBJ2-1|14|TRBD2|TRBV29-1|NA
TGCAGCGTGGAACTAGCGATCTCTTACAATGAGCAGTTCTTC
CSVELAISYNEQFF
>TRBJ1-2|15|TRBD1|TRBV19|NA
TGTGCCAGTAGTCCAACCGCGACAGGGGGCTATGGCTACACCTTC
CASSPTATGGYGYTF
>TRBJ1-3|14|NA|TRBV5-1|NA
TGCGCCAGCAGCGCGACGGGTGTAAGAAACACCATATATTTT
CASSATGVRNTIYF
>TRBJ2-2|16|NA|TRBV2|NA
TGTGCCAGCAGTGATTTCGCTAAGCGGGCGACCGGGGAGCTGTTTTTT
CASSDFAKRATGELFF
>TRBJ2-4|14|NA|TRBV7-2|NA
TGTGCCAGCAGCCAGGGTACAGGAAAAAACATTCAGTACTTC
CASSQGTGKNIQYF
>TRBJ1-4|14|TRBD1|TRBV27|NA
TGTGCCAGCAGTACCCGGGACAGGGGTGAAAAACTGTTTTTT
CASSTRDRGEKLFF
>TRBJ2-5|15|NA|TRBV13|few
TGTGCCAGCAGCTTAGGCCCGGGGGTGGGAGAGACCCAGTACTTC
CASSLGPGVGETQYF
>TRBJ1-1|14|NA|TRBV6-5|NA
TGTGCCAGCAGTTACGTAAGGGGTCTAAGTGAAGCTTTCTTT
CASSYVRGLSEAFF
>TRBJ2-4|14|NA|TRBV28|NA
TGTGCCAGCGGCCTATTGAGGGCCAAAAACATTCAGTACTTC
CASGLLRAKNIQYF
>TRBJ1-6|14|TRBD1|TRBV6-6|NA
TGTGCCAGCAGTTACCAGGGGGGTAATTCACCCCTCCACTTT
CASSYQGGNSPLHF
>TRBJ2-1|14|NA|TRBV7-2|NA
TGTGCCATCCTATCTAGCGAATCGGACAATGAGCAGTTCTTC
CAILSSESDNEQFF
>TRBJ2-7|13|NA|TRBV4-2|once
TGTGCCAGCAGCCAAGATGAGGACTACGAGCAGTACTTC
CASSQDEDYEQYF
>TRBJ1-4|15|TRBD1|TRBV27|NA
TGTGCCAGCAGTTTCCGGACAGGCGAAAATGAAAAACTGTTTTTT
CASSFRTGENEKLFF
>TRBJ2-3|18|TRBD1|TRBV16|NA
TGTGCCAGCATTCCATCCCCCAGCCCCAGGGGGCGCTTTGTTACGCAGTATTTT
CASIPSPSPRGRFVTQYF
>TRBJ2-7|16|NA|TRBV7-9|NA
TGTGCCAGCAGCTTAGATCGGGCCGCTTTCGGGGATGAGCAGTACTTC
CASSLDRAAFGDEQYF
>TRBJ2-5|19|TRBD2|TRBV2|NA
TGTGCCAGCAGTGATCCCTCTCCGGGACTAGCGGGGGGCAGGGAGACCCAGTACTTC
CASSDPSPGLAGGRETQYF
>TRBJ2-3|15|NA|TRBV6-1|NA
TGTGCCAGCAGCCTGGATGCGGTTACCACAGATACGCAGTATTTT
CASSLDAVTTDTQYF